The 22 T cell receptor beta chains reported below all come from one sample, sequenced in a study of CD8+CD57+ T cells in acquired aplastic anemia. Both TCR beta VDJ combination and CDR3 sequence profiling were carried out. Genomic DNA was the template for this profiling. TCRdb redid the calling of the reads with MiXCR, one entry per CDR3 protein. The data show fewer than 250,000 distinct CDR3 sequences, 50% to 55% seen once. The sequenced sample was sorted CD4+, CD8+, or CD8+CD57+ T cells (not recorded which) from PBMCs. Source of these receptors: a human donor in good health, serving as a control.

This clonotype showed up just once. The rearrangement links TRBV13 to TRBJ2-1; possibly TRBD1 or TRBD2 for D (5 bases each). CDR3 length: 13 residues. Between the trimmed V and J ends, which lost 7 bases and 0 bases, there was a span of 7 bases. Germline CDR1 and CDR2: PRHDT and FYEKMQ (reference sequence). The CDR3 reads CASTGTSYNEQFF. DNA for the CDR3: TGTGCCAGCACGGGGACCTCCTACAATGAGCAGTTCTTC. Full variable domain (rest looked up from reference TRBV13 and TRBJ2-1): AAGVIQSPRHLIKEKRETATLKCYPIPRHDTVYWYQQGPGQDPQFLISFYEKMQSDKGSIPDRFSAQQFSDYHSELNMSSLELGDSALYFCASTGTSYNEQFFGPGTRLTVL.

The genes are TRBV20-1 and TRBJ2-3; D remains ambiguous. CDR3 length equals 14 residues. In germline, CDR1 is DFQATT, CDR2 SNEGSKA (reference sequence). Trimming took off 6 bases at V and 6 bases at J, with 19 bases between the two ends. The CDR3 DNA follows: TGCAGTGCGGATCGAAGCGAGTTGGGGGATACGCAGTATTTT. Encoded protein: CSADRSELGDTQYF.

This clonotype was seen a few times. The chain is built from TRBV27 and TRBJ2-2; 9 positions match TRBD2. Germline V gives CDR1 MNHEY, CDR2 SMNVEV (reference sequence). This CDR3 is built from 15 residues. V lost 7 bases and J lost 7; bases outside the gene matches: 10. This CDR3 is CASTSRRGGVGELFF. The CDR3 DNA is TGTGCCAGCACCTCCCGGCGGGGGGGGGTCGGGGAGCTGTTTTTT.

A word on this clonotype: Being one base from a much bigger clone, this may be a read error. In this CDR3 the conserved last residue, phenylalanine or tryptophan, is missing, so a read error is likely. The genes are TRBV6-1 and TRBJ2-5; TRBD1 matches 10 bases. Germline-derived CDR1 and CDR2 are MNHNS and SASEGT. The CDR3 has 18 amino acids. V shed 4 bases, J shed 0 bases, and the junction held 11 bases outside the gene matches. The CDR3 sequence is CASSGAFGGQGYQETQYL. The CDR3 bases are TGTGCCAGCAGTGGAGCGTTCGGGGGACAGGGGTACCAAGAGACCCAGTACCTC.

The chain couples TRBV2 to TRBJ1-3; TRBD1 might be the D (6 bases). The germline V gene has CDR1 SNHLY and CDR2 FYNNEI. The CDR3 contains 15 residues. V gave up 5 bases and J gave up 0 bases, with 11 bases separating them. The CDR3 DNA follows: TGTGCCAGCAGTTCCGGACAGTACTCTGGAAACACCATATATTTT. Protein product: CASSSGQYSGNTIYF. Full variable domain (missing parts from reference TRBV2 and TRBJ1-3): EPEVTQTPSHQVTQMGQEVILRCVPISNHLYFYWYRQILGQKVEFLVSFYNNEISEKSEIFDDQFSVERPDGSNFTLKIRSTKLEDSAMYFCASSSGQYSGNTIYFGEGSWLTVV.

The table lists this clonotype with a few counts. The chain combines TRBV20-1 with TRBJ1-2; 9 nucleotides match TRBD1. V dropped 6 bases and J dropped 3; count of bases not matched to a gene: 8. Germline lookup yields CDR1 DFQATT and CDR2 SNEGSKA (reference sequence). The CDR3 sequence is 14 residues long. The CDR3 nucleotides read TGCAGTGCGCCGACGGGACAGGGTTACTATGGCTACACCTTC. It yields the protein CSAPTGQGYYGYTF.

The chain links TRBV5-6 to TRBJ1-1, with 8 bases aligning to TRBD1. The CDR3 covers 16 residues. Germline V gene sequence: CDR1 SGHDT, CDR2 YYEEEE. J gave up 5 bases and V 3 bases, and 12 bases lay outside the gene matches. The CDR3 DNA sequence: TGTGCCAGCAGCTGGACAGGGTTGAGCAAGTTAACTGAAGCTTTCTTT. This translates into CASSWTGLSKLTEAFF.

The gene calls are TRBV20-1 and TRBJ1-1, with D unresolved. From germline, CDR1 is DFQATT and CDR2 SNEGSKA (reference sequence). Trimming left V 3 bases short and J 3 bases short, with 11 bases between. This CDR3 has 13 residues. The CDR3 DNA reads TGCAGTGCTAGTGCCCCAGGTGACACTGAAGCTTTCTTT. It translates to CSASAPGDTEAFF.

The V call is TRBV29-1, the J call TRBJ1-3; the match to TRBD1 covers 8 bases. With V trimmed by 5 bases and J by 3 bases, 9 bases remained unmatched. The CDR3 totals 15 residues. Germline V gene lookup returns CDR1 SQVTM and CDR2 ANQGSEA. The CDR3 DNA follows: TGCAGCGTTAGAGGGCAGGGGGCTTTTGGAAACACCATATATTTT. Translated, it gives CSVRGQGAFGNTIYF.

In this sample, this clonotype turned up many times. The gene calls are TRBV11-1 and TRBJ2-1; 8 nucleotides match TRBD2. The V gene end was trimmed by 5 bases and the J gene end by 7 bases; junction bases not matched to a gene: 16. The CDR3 has 17 residues. The germline V gene has CDR1 SGHAT and CDR2 FQDESV (reference sequence). DNA of the CDR3: TGTGCCAGCAGCCCCCTGGGCGGTTGGACTAGCCCGAATGAGCAGTTCTTC. Translation: CASSPLGGWTSPNEQFF.

This clonotype was seen at least ten times. The chain carries TRBV7-9 and TRBJ1-6; a weak D match, TRBD1 (5 bases). Germline CDR1 reads SEHNR; CDR2 reads FQNEAQ (reference sequence). With 10 bases removed from V and 6 bases from J, the gap between germline ends came to 19 bases. The CDR3 spans 15 residues. DNA for the CDR3: TGTGCCACAAGAGAGAAGAGACAGCTTAATTCACCCCTCCACTTT. Its protein product is CATREKRQLNSPLHF.

This clonotype has a count of ten or more. J is TRBJ1-1 and V is TRBV5-1, with D possibly matching TRBD1 (5 bases). Deletions cut 3 bases from V and 8 bases from J, with 17 bases between. Germline V gives CDR1 SGHRS, CDR2 YFSETQ. The CDR3 has 14 amino acids. In nucleotides, the CDR3 is TGCGCCAGCAGCTGGGCAGGGTCTTTCCTAGAAGCTTTCTTT. Its translation is CASSWAGSFLEAFF.

This clonotype was picked up many times. This chain joins TRBV7-2 and TRBJ2-5; D is perhaps TRBD1 (5 bases). The CDR3 is 14 residues long. The germline CDR1 and CDR2 sequences are SGHTA and FQGNSA. V shed 5 bases and J shed 2 bases, with 12 bases lying between them. The CDR3 DNA reads TGTGCCAGCAGCCGCCGACAGCCTCAAGAGACCCAGTACTTC. The encoded protein is CASSRRQPQETQYF.

This clonotype showed up many times. The CDR3 spells CASSLAGGAGTGELFF. For the CDR3, the DNA is TGTGCCAGCAGCCTGGCGGGGGGCGCGGGCACCGGGGAGCTGTTTTTT. This sequence joins TRBV9 and TRBJ2-2; 8 bases fit TRBD2. The junction had 9 bases not matched to a gene; V was cut back by 4 bases and J by 4 bases. CDR3 size: 16 residues. In germline, CDR1 is SGDLS, CDR2 YYNGEE.

The rearrangement uses TRBV7-3 and TRBJ1-1; D is ambiguous. The V gene's germline CDR1 is SGHTA and CDR2 FQGTGA. V lost 5 bases and J 4 bases, leaving 14 bases between the germline ends. This CDR3 contains 14 residues. CDR3 sequence: CASSGLGWSTEAFF. CDR3 DNA sequence: TGTGCCAGCAGCGGCCTAGGATGGAGCACTGAAGCTTTCTTT.

This clonotype was seen at least ten times. The chain carries TRBV7-2 and TRBJ2-4; 12 bases are a match to TRBD1. Germline-derived CDR1 and CDR2 are SGHTA and FQGNSA. There are 16 residues in the CDR3. V dropped 5 bases and J dropped 9; count of bases not matched to a gene: 11. The CDR3 loop is CASSRTWDRGQVIQYF. As DNA, the CDR3 is TGTGCCAGCAGCCGAACCTGGGACAGGGGGCAAGTCATTCAGTACTTC.

This clonotype occurred many times. This chain connects TRBV6-5 to TRBJ1-1; D ambiguous. CDR1 and CDR2 (germline): MNHEY, SVGAGI. Trimming shortened V by 2 bases and J by 3 bases, and 13 bases separated the two germline ends. This CDR3 has 15 residues. CDR3 sequence: CASSYIRAPDTEAFF. CDR3 nucleotides: TGTGCCAGCAGTTACATCCGGGCCCCTGACACTGAAGCTTTCTTT.

This clonotype was observed many times. The CDR3 loop is CASSLATVGNQPQHF. CDR3 sequence (DNA): TGTGCCAGCAGCTTAGCCACGGTTGGCAATCAGCCCCAGCATTTT. The chain employs TRBV7-2 and TRBJ1-5; D gene uncertain. The V end was cut by 0 bases, the J end by 2 bases, with 8 bases between. The CDR3 length is 15 residues. Germline-derived CDR1 and CDR2 are SGHTA and FQGNSA.

About this clonotype itself: Lacking the conserved final phenylalanine or tryptophan, this CDR3 likely reflects a read error. The V and J genes are TRBV20-1 and TRBJ1-2; the D is unclear. Trimming took 3 bases from V and 0 from J, leaving 14 bases between them. From germline, CDR1 is DFQATT and CDR2 SNEGSKA (reference sequence). The CDR3 covers 15 residues. CDR3 coding DNA: TGCAGTGCTAGTGATTTGCGATCCTCTAACTATGGCTACACCCTC. Its translation is CSASDLRSSNYGYTL.

This chain uses TRBV20-1 with TRBJ2-2, with D uncertain. Germline CDR1 and CDR2: DFQATT and SNEGSKA (reference sequence). Trimming took 6 bases from V and 1 from J, leaving 12 bases between them. The CDR3 loop spans 14 amino acids. This chain's CDR3 is CSASKRQNTGELFF. CDR3 nucleotides: TGCAGTGCCAGTAAACGACAGAACACCGGGGAGCTGTTTTTT.

A few counts support this clonotype. A much more abundant neighbour one base away suggests this may be a read error. This sequence joins TRBV19 and TRBJ1-2; D perhaps matches TRBD1 (6 bases). CDR3 length: 15 residues. Trimming stripped 6 bases from V and 5 bases from J, with 19 bases between. Looked up from germline, CDR1 is LNHDA and CDR2 is SQIVND (reference sequence). The CDR3 sequence is CASRKGRGVVYGYTF. In DNA form, the CDR3 reads TGTGCCAGTAGAAAAGGCAGGGGAGTGGTTTATGGCTACACCTTC.

About this clonotype: The DNA is left out, because the CDR3 cannot be placed on it with certainty; the CDR3 is given as TCRdb lists it. The rearrangement joins TRBV7-9 to TRBJ1-1; the D call of TRBD1 is as the table states it, not checked on the DNA. The CDR3 comprises 18 residues, both ends counted. Germline CDR1 is SEHNR and CDR2 is FQNEAQ (reference sequence). The CDR3 region is CASSICLCSVDPTGEAFF.